The 30 T cell receptor beta chains reported below all come from one sample, sequenced in a study of blood T cell repertoires in COVID-19. This table comes from immunoSEQ multiplex PCR, and its TCRdb copy is limited to in-frame clones, with some not included. This table has approximately 65,000 clones, approximately 89% appearing once. Sequencing was carried out using peripheral blood. The receptor source for this set is a woman aged 50 to 60 with active COVID-19.

This chain links TRBV20-1 with TRBJ2-3; perhaps TRBD1 as D (6 bases). The CDR3 totals 10 residues. V gave up 8 bases and J gave up 9 bases, with 12 bases separating them. CDR1 DFQATT and CDR2 SNEGSKA come from the germline V gene (reference sequence). The CDR3 loop is CSRGGDTQYF. The CDR3 coding sequence is TGCAGTCGAGGGGGAGACACGCAGTATTTT.

This clone was seen only a few times. The rearrangement uses TRBV24-1 and TRBJ1-5, with TRBD1 as a possible D gene (5 bases). Trimming stripped 6 bases from V and 2 bases from J, with 13 bases between. The CDR3 is made up of 15 amino acids. Germline CDR1 is KGHDR and CDR2 is SFDVKD. CDR3 sequence (DNA): TGTGCCACCAGTTGGGGCATACAGGGCAATCAGCCCCAGCATTTT. Translation: CATSWGIQGNQPQHF.

The J gene is TRBJ2-7, the V gene TRBV28; 8 bases are shared with TRBD2. With 2 bases clipped from V and 1 base from J, the junction kept 1 base outside the gene matches. Germline CDR1 MDHEN, CDR2 SYDVKM. This CDR3 comprises 14 residues. CDR3 in amino acids: CASSLERESYEQYF. The CDR3 DNA is TGTGCCAGCAGTTTAGAGCGGGAGTCCTACGAGCAGTACTTC.

J is TRBJ1-2 and V is TRBV2; 11 bases match TRBD1. Germline values: CDR1 SNHLY, CDR2 FYNNEI. V shed 7 bases and J 4 bases; nucleotides not matched to a gene: 5. CDR3 length equals 14 residues. Here the CDR3 reads CASKTGTGGYGYTF. CDR3 DNA sequence: TGTGCCAGCAAGACGGGGACAGGGGGCTATGGCTACACCTTC.

V and J are TRBV3-1 (or the pseudogene TRBV3-2) and TRBJ1-3; possibly TRBD1 for D (6 bases). The CDR3 covers 13 residues. Germline assignment: CDR1 LGHDT and CDR2 YNNKEL (reference sequence). V was shortened by 2 bases and J by 8 bases, with 10 bases between the two germline ends. The CDR3 loop is CASSQRGGHTIYF. The DNA of the CDR3 is TGTGCCAGCAGCCAACGGGGGGGCCACACCATATATTTT.

The V gene is TRBV19, the J gene TRBJ2-7; 8 bases match TRBD2. Germline assignment: CDR1 LNHDA and CDR2 SQIVND (reference sequence). The CDR3 consists of 15 residues. With 4 bases clipped from V and 5 bases from J, the junction kept 10 bases outside the gene matches. The CDR3 DNA sequence: TGTGCCAGTAGTAAACCAGCGGGAGCGCCCCACGAGCAGTACTTC. Translation gives CASSKPAGAPHEQYF. The full variable domain, with the rest looked up from reference TRBV19 and TRBJ2-7, is DGGITQSPKYLFRKEGQNVTLSCEQNLNHDAMYWYRQDPGQGLRLIYYSQIVNDFQKGDIAEGYSVSREKKESFPLTVTSAQKNPTAFYLCASSKPAGAPHEQYFGPGTRLTVT.

Written as DNA, the CDR3 is TGTGCCATCAGTGTCGGGACTAGCGGTGTCTTGGATACGCAGTATTTT. This sequence encodes CAISVGTSGVLDTQYF. This chain uses TRBV10-3 with TRBJ2-3, with 11 bases identical to TRBD2. The CDR3 consists of 16 residues. With 4 bases clipped from V and 6 bases from J, the junction kept 9 bases outside the gene matches. Germline V gene sequence: CDR1 ENHRY, CDR2 SYGVKD.

The rearrangement uses TRBV28 and TRBJ2-2; D possibly corresponds to TRBD1 (6 bases). This CDR3 has 15 amino acids. V gave up 8 bases and J gave up 1 base, with 14 bases separating them. The germline CDR1 and CDR2 sequences are MDHEN and SYDVKM. CDR3 region: CASHRGGQNTGELFF. The CDR3 region has the DNA TGTGCCAGCCACCGAGGGGGTCAGAACACCGGGGAGCTGTTTTTT.

CDR3: CASSIDIGHVQYF. DNA for the CDR3: TGTGCCAGTAGTATAGATATAGGACATGTGCAGTACTTC. The chain employs TRBV19 and TRBJ2-7, with D perhaps TRBD1 (5 bases). Germline V gene sequence: CDR1 LNHDA, CDR2 SQIVND (reference sequence). CDR3 length: 13 amino acids. V gave up 0 bases and J gave up 9 bases, with 12 bases separating them.

This sequence joins TRBV6-4 and TRBJ2-1; 10 bases fit TRBD1. With 6 bases clipped from V and 7 bases from J, the junction kept 9 bases outside the gene matches. Germline V gives CDR1 MRHNA, CDR2 SNTAGT. CDR3 length: 15 residues. This CDR3 is CASSPGTGVSNEQFF. Here the CDR3 DNA reads TGTGCCAGCAGCCCCGGGACAGGGGTTTCAAATGAGCAGTTCTTC.

The V gene is TRBV18, the J gene TRBJ1-5; 11 nucleotides align to TRBD1. J gave up 2 bases and V 3 bases, and 0 bases lay outside the gene matches. CDR1 KGHSH and CDR2 LQKENI come from the germline V gene. This CDR3 is 15 amino acids long. CDR3 region: CASSPGQGGNQPQHF. CDR3 sequence (DNA): TGTGCCAGCTCACCGGGACAGGGGGGCAATCAGCCCCAGCATTTT.

The V call is TRBV3-1 (or the pseudogene TRBV3-2), the J call TRBJ2-7; 9 bases align to TRBD2. The germline gives CDR1 LGHDT, CDR2 YNNKEL (reference sequence). V shed 1 base, J shed 7 bases, and the junction held 8 bases outside the gene matches. This CDR3 region has 15 residues. CDR3 sequence (DNA): TGTGCCAGCAGCCAAGGCTGGCGGGAGGGCCGGGAGCAGTACTTC. Protein sequence: CASSQGWREGREQYF.

The gene calls are TRBV6-6 and TRBJ2-6, with unresolved D. The V end was cut by 6 bases, the J end by 3 bases, with 9 bases between. This CDR3 contains 14 residues. Germline CDR1 MNHNY, CDR2 SVGAGI (reference sequence). This CDR3 is CASREAVGANVLTF. The CDR3 DNA sequence: TGTGCCAGCAGAGAGGCGGTTGGGGCCAACGTCCTGACTTTC.

J is TRBJ2-1 and V is TRBV3-1 (or the pseudogene TRBV3-2), with TRBD1 matching 8 bases. Looked up from germline, CDR1 is LGHDT and CDR2 is YNNKEL (reference sequence). CDR3 length: 18 amino acids. The trim removed 1 base at V and 0 bases at J, leaving 8 bases unmatched. This CDR3 is CASSQVQGVRSSYNEQFF. The CDR3 DNA is TGTGCCAGCAGCCAAGTACAGGGGGTAAGAAGCTCCTACAATGAGCAGTTCTTC.

V and J are TRBV3-1 (or the pseudogene TRBV3-2) and TRBJ1-2; TRBD1 aligns across 7 bases. V lost 1 base, J lost 4 bases, and 0 bases stayed unmatched. CDR3 size: 13 residues. Germline V gene lookup returns CDR1 LGHDT and CDR2 YNNKEL (reference sequence). Here the CDR3 reads CASSQGDSYGYTF. CDR3 sequence (DNA): TGTGCCAGCAGCCAAGGGGACAGCTATGGCTACACCTTC.

The chain combines TRBV6-5 with TRBJ1-2; no clear D. Germline V gene data show CDR1 as MNHEY and CDR2 as SVGAGI. The CDR3 totals 14 residues. Trimming pared 2 bases from V and 5 bases from J, leaving 12 bases between. CDR3 in DNA: TGTGCCAGCAGTTACCAGAGGGTCGGTTATGGCTACACCTTC. Protein sequence: CASSYQRVGYGYTF.

The J gene is TRBJ2-1, the V gene TRBV14, with D perhaps TRBD2 (5 bases). V gave up 2 bases and J gave up 2 bases, with 10 bases separating them. CDR1 and CDR2 from the germline V gene are SGHDN and FVKESK. The CDR3 length is 15 residues. The CDR3 bases are TGTGCCAGCAGCCAACGCGGGTCAACCTACAATGAGCAGTTCTTC. Its translation: CASSQRGSTYNEQFF.

V is TRBV24-1 and J is TRBJ2-1; D not certain. CDR1 is KGHDR, CDR2 SFDVKD, per germline. The V end was cut by 4 bases, the J end by 5 bases, with 5 bases between. This CDR3 region has 12 residues. The CDR3 sequence is CATSEADNEQFF. Written as DNA, the CDR3 is TGTGCCACCAGTGAGGCGGACAATGAGCAGTTCTTC.

Turning to this clone: Germline is not matched at one junction end, which may reflect a read error. The V gene is TRBV6-2 or TRBV6-3, the J gene TRBJ2-5, with 14 bases lining up with TRBD2. The CDR3 runs to 11 residues. Germline V gene lookup returns CDR1 MNHEY and CDR2 SVGEGT. CDR3 bases: TGTGCCAGCAGCCAGGGACTAGCGGGGGACTTC. Translating it yields CASSQGLAGDF.

This clone was seen just once. The rearrangement uses TRBV9 and TRBJ2-2; no clear D. Germline CDR1 reads SGDLS; CDR2 reads YYNGEE. V gave up 6 bases and J gave up 4 bases, with 13 bases separating them. CDR3 length equals 14 residues. As DNA, the CDR3 is TGTGCCAGCAAATTAGACTTAGGCACCGGGGAGCTGTTTTTT. Translation: CASKLDLGTGELFF. Full variable domain (outside the CDR3, taken from reference TRBV9 and TRBJ2-2): DSGVTQTPKHLITATGQRVTLRCSPRSGDLSVYWYQQSLDQGLQFLIQYYNGEERAKGNILERFSAQQFPDLHSELNLSSLELGDSALYFCASKLDLGTGELFFGEGSRLTVL.

A remark on this clone: Mismatch with germline at one junction end may stem from a read error. This chain uses TRBV10-3 with TRBJ2-3, with TRBD2 as a possible D gene (6 bases). The length of the CDR3 is 12 residues. Germline V gene sequence: CDR1 ENHRY, CDR2 SYGVKD. CDR3 amino acids: CAISVGRDTQYF. For the CDR3, the DNA is TGTGCCATAAGTGTGGGGAGGGATACGCAGTATTTT.

This chain uses TRBV30 with TRBJ1-5; D gene unclear. V was pared by 0 bases and J by 4 bases, with 7 bases between. CDR3 length: 13 residues. Germline V gene data show CDR1 as GTSNPN and CDR2 as SVGIG (reference sequence). CDR3 DNA sequence: TGTGCCTGGAGTGTAAACTGGAATCAGCCCCAGCATTTT. The encoded protein is CAWSVNWNQPQHF.

The CDR3 DNA sequence: TGTGCCAGCAGCTTAGGGACAGACTATGGCTACACCTTC. Translated: CASSLGTDYGYTF. The V and J genes are TRBV7-3 and TRBJ1-2; TRBD1 matches at 7 bases. The germline CDR1 and CDR2 sequences are SGHTA and FQGTGA. With V trimmed by 2 bases and J by 3 bases, 0 bases remained unmatched. CDR3 length equals 13 residues.

V and J are TRBV18 and TRBJ2-7, with D perhaps TRBD1 (6 bases). Deletions cut 3 bases from V and 0 bases from J, with 12 bases between. Germline-derived CDR1 and CDR2 are KGHSH and LQKENI. The CDR3 runs 15 residues. CDR3: CASSPSTGSSYEQYF. Here the CDR3 DNA reads TGTGCCAGCTCACCCAGCACAGGGAGCTCCTACGAGCAGTACTTC.

This chain uses TRBV2 with TRBJ2-2, with 9 nucleotides matching TRBD2. Per the germline V gene, CDR1 is SNHLY and CDR2 is FYNNEI. This CDR3 comprises 15 residues. The V and J ends lost 5 bases and 2 bases, in that order; junction bases with no gene match: 3. In DNA, the CDR3 is TGTGCCAGCAGTCCGGGACTAGCCAACACCGGGGAGCTGTTTTTT. The encoded protein is CASSPGLANTGELFF.

The chain carries TRBV7-8 and TRBJ2-1; 8 bases agree with TRBD2. V lost 1 base and J lost 6; bases outside the gene matches: 5. The CDR3 is 15 residues long. Germline lookup yields CDR1 SGHVS and CDR2 FQNEAQ. CDR3 protein: CASSLDSGSSNEQFF. The CDR3 DNA follows: TGTGCCAGCAGCTTAGACAGCGGGAGTAGCAATGAGCAGTTCTTC.

This clone was picked up one time. The V call is TRBV5-1, the J call TRBJ2-7; a possible D gene is TRBD1 (6 bases). The CDR3 sequence is 13 residues long. Trimming pared 4 bases from V and 0 bases from J, leaving 8 bases between. Germline V gene sequence: CDR1 SGHRS, CDR2 YFSETQ. The chain's CDR3 is CASSIGGSYEQYF. In nucleotides, the CDR3 is TGCGCCAGCAGCATAGGGGGCTCCTACGAGCAGTACTTC.

This clone was seen more than once but under ten times. The chain is built from TRBV2 and TRBJ2-1, with a weak D call TRBD2 (5 bases). V lost 8 bases, J lost 5 bases, and 19 bases lay in between. This CDR3 comprises 15 residues. The germline V gene encodes CDR1 SNHLY and CDR2 FYNNEI. The CDR3 is CASGPLRAENNEQFF. CDR3 DNA sequence: TGTGCCAGCGGGCCGTTAAGAGCGGAAAACAATGAGCAGTTCTTC.

In its sample, this clone was seen once. The gene calls are TRBV30 and TRBJ1-2; D is unresolved. V lost 2 bases, J lost 1 base, and 17 bases lay in between. Germline CDR1 GTSNPN, CDR2 SVGIG (reference sequence). The CDR3 spans 16 residues. The CDR3 sequence is CAWSLGGEGVNYGYTF. The CDR3 DNA reads TGTGCCTGGAGTTTAGGCGGAGAGGGAGTTAACTATGGCTACACCTTC. Filled out from reference TRBV30 and TRBJ1-2, the complete variable domain reads SQTIHQWPATLVQPVGSPLSLECTVEGTSNPNLYWYRQAAGRGLQLLFYSVGIGQISSEVPQNLSASRPQDRQFILSSKKLLLSDSGFYLCAWSLGGEGVNYGYTFGSGTRLTVV.

The chain combines TRBV10-3 with TRBJ2-7; 8 positions match TRBD1. Germline assignment: CDR1 ENHRY and CDR2 SYGVKD. The length of the CDR3 is 12 residues. The V and J ends lost 4 bases and 6 bases, in that order; junction bases with no gene match: 2. CDR3 sequence reads: CAISAQGGEQYF. The DNA for the CDR3 is TGTGCCATCAGTGCACAGGGGGGCGAGCAGTACTTC.